Given below is one T cell receptor (beta chain) in context. The antigen is not known. A much bigger clone sits one base away, suggesting this may be a read error. The entry originates in a study of T cell repertoires in cytomegalovirus infection. Whole-study context: Indications came from public TCR beta signatures; they pointed to CMV infection and to a matching HLA type. General study findings and limits: Individuals carrying CMV plus the relevant HLA were identified by cumulative frequency of public TCR beta families. The study found HLA-C-restricted CMV-specific TCR beta clonotypes dominating the ex vivo response.

TCRdb used MiXCR to reprocess the reads, holding one entry per CDR3 protein. The data hold under 850,000 distinct CDR3 sequences, with roughly a third observed a single time. V shed 5 bases and J shed 6 bases, with 14 bases lying between them. This CDR3 is 13 amino acids long. Germline CDR1 and CDR2: SGHTA and FQGNSA. The sample was PBMCs. The sequence derives from a human donor in good health (CMV status not recorded). Some clones in this sample may be carry-over from other donors' samples. The chain links TRBV7-2 to TRBJ2-7; D may be TRBD2 (6 bases). The CDR3 nucleotides read TGTGCCAGCAGCCGACTAGAACGGTGCGAGCAGTACTTC. This encodes CASSRLERCEQYF.